One and the same sample provided the 26 T cell receptor beta chains below, sequenced in a study of blood T cell repertoires in COVID-19. Profiled with immunoSEQ multiplex PCR; TCRdb holds only in-frame clones, not every one. The sample gives around 300,000 clones, 88% of which show up once; just under 9.5% is in the top ten. The sequenced sample consisted of peripheral blood. All receptors derive from a man aged 18-30 years with active or convalescent COVID-19.

The chain is built from TRBV4-1 and TRBJ1-2, with 11 bases lining up with TRBD1. This CDR3 region has 16 residues. V was clipped by 2 bases and J by 7 bases; unmatched bases: 9. Germline loops: CDR1 MGHRA, CDR2 YSYEKL. In DNA, the CDR3 is TGCGCCAGCAGCCAACGTGCCGGACAGGGGGCCGGTGGCTACACCTTC. Amino acids: CASSQRAGQGAGGYTF.

J is TRBJ1-2 and V is TRBV27, with a weak D call TRBD1 (6 bases). Germline V CDR1 and CDR2: MNHEY, SMNVEV (reference sequence). Trimming took off 0 bases at V and 2 bases at J, with 10 bases between the two ends. The CDR3 has 15 residues. CDR3 coding DNA: TGTGCCAGCAGTTTATCGTTTGACAGGAACTATGGCTACACCTTC. Its translation is CASSLSFDRNYGYTF.

The chain employs TRBV7-2 and TRBJ1-5, with D possibly TRBD1 on 5 matching bases. V lost 1 base, J lost 4 bases, and 11 bases lay in between. Germline-derived CDR1 and CDR2 are SGHTA and FQGNSA. CDR3 size: 15 residues. CDR3 bases: TGTGCCAGCAGCTTAGTGGGGACTGAAAATCAGCCCCAGCATTTT. Encoded protein: CASSLVGTENQPQHF.

This sequence joins TRBV10-3 and TRBJ2-3, with a weak D call TRBD2 (6 bases). The CDR3 spans 15 residues. Trimming took off 3 bases at V and 0 bases at J, with 10 bases between the two ends. Per germline, CDR1 ENHRY and CDR2 SYGVKD. CDR3 nucleotides: TGTGCCATCAGTGACTCAGGACTAAGCACAGATACGCAGTATTTT. This translates into CAISDSGLSTDTQYF.

The chain couples TRBV5-1 to TRBJ2-5; possible D gene TRBD2, 6 bases. The germline V gene encodes CDR1 SGHRS and CDR2 YFSETQ. The CDR3 contains 16 residues. V was cut by 0 bases and J by 4 bases, with 16 bases left in between. The CDR3 nucleotides read TGCGCCAGCAGCTTGGCGCTCGGGGCGGGAAGAGAGACCCAGTACTTC. It specifies CASSLALGAGRETQYF.

The chain links TRBV11-2 to TRBJ1-2, with D possibly matching TRBD1 (6 bases). V lost 5 bases and J 4 bases, leaving 11 bases between the germline ends. CDR1 is SGHAT, CDR2 FQNNGV, per germline. This CDR3 has 13 amino acids. In nucleotides, the CDR3 is TGTGCCAGCAGCCCTGGACAGATCTATGGCTACACCTTC. It encodes CASSPGQIYGYTF.

V gene TRBV6-5 combines with J gene TRBJ2-1; a possible D gene is TRBD2 (6 bases). Germline lookup yields CDR1 MNHEY and CDR2 SVGAGI. The CDR3 has 14 residues. V lost 4 bases to trimming and J lost 10 bases, with 17 bases between them. The CDR3 nucleotides are TGTGCCAGCAGTTCCCGAGGCGGGATAAGGGAGCAGTTCTTC. Protein sequence: CASSSRGGIREQFF.

The chain couples TRBV4-1 to TRBJ2-7; perhaps TRBD2 as D (5 bases). This CDR3 contains 14 residues. V was trimmed by 1 base and J by 3 bases, leaving 10 bases between them. The germline V gene encodes CDR1 MGHRA and CDR2 YSYEKL. CDR3 sequence (DNA): TGCGCCAGCAGCCAAGGGAGCGGAAACTACGAGCAGTACTTC. It is translated as CASSQGSGNYEQYF.

The J gene is TRBJ1-1, the V gene TRBV6-5, with 7 bases that match TRBD1. Germline CDR1 reads MNHEY; CDR2 reads SVGAGI. V dropped 2 bases and J dropped 11; count of bases not matched to a gene: 17. CDR3 length: 16 amino acids. The CDR3 DNA reads as TGTGCCAGCAGTTACAGTTCTGGCCAGGGGGTAATTTTGGCTTTCTTT. It encodes CASSYSSGQGVILAFF.

The J gene is TRBJ1-1, the V gene TRBV6-2 or TRBV6-3; TRBD1 agrees at 8 bases. The ends lost 6 bases at V and 12 bases at J; junction bases unmatched: 6. The CDR3 spans 11 residues. Per germline, CDR1 MNHEY and CDR2 SVGEGT. The CDR3 DNA reads TGTGCCAGCAGCACGGACAGGGTGACTTTCTTT. Translating it yields CASSTDRVTFF.

The chain joins TRBV11-2 to TRBJ2-2; TRBD1 matches at 10 bases. The CDR3 loop spans 19 amino acids. The germline V gene encodes CDR1 SGHAT and CDR2 FQNNGV. Losses at the gene ends were 1 base for V and 5 bases for J; bases not matched to a gene: 13. The CDR3 region is CASSLVPYRDRGRTGELFF. The DNA of the CDR3 is TGTGCCAGCAGCTTAGTGCCTTACCGGGACAGGGGTCGTACCGGGGAGCTGTTTTTT. Combining the CDR3 with reference TRBV11-2 and TRBJ2-2 gives the whole variable domain EAGVAQSPRYKIIEKRQSVAFWCNPISGHATLYWYQQILGQGPKLLIQFQNNGVVDDSQLPKDRFSAERLKGVDSTLKIQPAKLEDSAVYLCASSLVPYRDRGRTGELFFGEGSRLTVL.

This clone was detected only once. The DNA for the CDR3 is TGTGCCAGCAGCGTAGTTTCGGGAGGGGCCGGTGAGCAGTTCTTC. Translated, it gives CASSVVSGGAGEQFF. V usage is TRBV9 and J usage is TRBJ2-1, with TRBD2 matching 8 bases. CDR3 size: 15 residues. After removal of 0 bases from V and 9 bases from J, the junction contained 8 bases not matched to a gene. In germline, CDR1 is SGDLS, CDR2 YYNGEE. The whole variable domain, remainder taken from reference TRBV9 and TRBJ2-1, is DSGVTQTPKHLITATGQRVTLRCSPRSGDLSVYWYQQSLDQGLQFLIQYYNGEERAKGNILERFSAQQFPDLHSELNLSSLELGDSALYFCASSVVSGGAGEQFFGPGTRLTVL.

This clone was counted once. This chain connects TRBV15 to TRBJ1-4; 7 positions agree with TRBD1. Germline values: CDR1 LNHNV, CDR2 YYDKDF (reference sequence). This CDR3 has 17 residues. Germline trimming cut 0 bases from V and 5 bases from J; bases unmatched to any gene: 9. The CDR3 nucleotides read TGTGCCACCAGCAGAGAAAGTTGGGCAGGGGGAAATGAAAAACTGTTTTTT. Protein sequence: CATSRESWAGGNEKLFF. The variable domain in full, completed from reference TRBV15 and TRBJ1-4, reads DAMVIQNPRYQVTQFGKPVTLSCSQTLNHNVMYWYQQKSSQAPKLLFHYYDKDFNNEADTPDNFQSRRPNTSFCFLDIRSPGLGDTAMYLCATSRESWAGGNEKLFFGSGTQLSVL.

V and J are TRBV15 and TRBJ2-2; TRBD1 matches at 10 bases. Looked up from germline, CDR1 is LNHNV and CDR2 is YYDKDF (reference sequence). V dropped 3 bases and J dropped 6; count of bases not matched to a gene: 4. This CDR3 is 15 amino acids long. CDR3 amino acids: CATSRGDRGPGELFF. CDR3 in DNA: TGTGCCACCAGCAGGGGGGACAGGGGTCCCGGGGAGCTGTTTTTT.

The rearrangement links TRBV15 to TRBJ1-2, with TRBD1 matching 7 bases. Looked up from germline, CDR1 is LNHNV and CDR2 is YYDKDF (reference sequence). With V trimmed by 5 bases and J by 1 base, 10 bases remained unmatched. This CDR3 is 16 amino acids long. The CDR3 DNA reads as TGTGCCACCAGCGTACAGGGGTTTCGCGGTAACTATGGCTACACCTTC. Translated: CATSVQGFRGNYGYTF.

The rearrangement joins TRBV13 to TRBJ2-1; the match to TRBD1 covers 9 bases. With V trimmed by 5 bases and J by 7 bases, 9 bases remained unmatched. The germline V gene encodes CDR1 PRHDT and CDR2 FYEKMQ (reference sequence). This CDR3 is 15 amino acids long. The CDR3 DNA sequence: TGTGCCAGCAGCATTACAGGGGGCCTGGGTAATGAGCAGTTCTTC. Translation: CASSITGGLGNEQFF.

The gene calls are TRBV24-1 and TRBJ2-5; 10 nucleotides align to TRBD1. Trimming took 4 bases from V and 7 from J; bases not matched to a gene: 5. Germline V gene sequence: CDR1 KGHDR, CDR2 SFDVKD. The CDR3 runs 14 residues. CDR3 protein: CATSDSGTGVTQYF. For the CDR3, the DNA is TGTGCCACCAGTGACTCCGGGACAGGGGTGACCCAGTACTTC.

J is TRBJ1-5 and V is TRBV5-5; tentative D call: TRBD1 (6 bases). V lost 4 bases to trimming and J lost 6 bases, with 14 bases between them. Germline CDR1 SGHKS, CDR2 YYEKEE (reference sequence). This CDR3 comprises 14 residues. The CDR3 DNA reads as TGTGCCAGCAGCGGGGGGGGCGCTACTCAGCCCCAGCATTTT. Translated: CASSGGGATQPQHF.

The chain employs TRBV5-6 and TRBJ1-1; the D gene is possibly TRBD1 (5 bases). The germline V gene encodes CDR1 SGHDT and CDR2 YYEEEE. V was pared by 0 bases and J by 4 bases, with 13 bases between. The CDR3 is 15 residues long. CDR3 loop: CASSLGPMGGTEAFF. The CDR3 DNA follows: TGTGCCAGCAGCTTGGGACCTATGGGGGGCACTGAAGCTTTCTTT.

CDR3 in DNA: TGTGCCAGCAGTAAAGCCGGGTCACCTGGAAACACCATATATTTT. It encodes CASSKAGSPGNTIYF. The V call is TRBV6-2 or TRBV6-3, the J call TRBJ1-3; D ambiguous. Trimming left V 5 bases short and J 2 bases short, with 13 bases between. The CDR3 is 15 residues long. In germline, CDR1 is MNHEY, CDR2 SVGEGT.

In this sample, this clone turned up once. A read error may account for a junction end that differs from germline. The V gene is TRBV13, the J gene TRBJ1-4, with D possibly matching TRBD1 (5 bases). CDR1 is PRHDT, CDR2 FYEKMQ, per germline (reference sequence). The length of the CDR3 is 15 residues. The CDR3 DNA follows: TGTGCCAGCACCTTAGGGGCTTCAACTAATGAAAAACTGTTTTTT. This gives the protein CASTLGASTNEKLFF.

This sequence joins TRBV11-2 and TRBJ2-5, with D possibly TRBD1 on 6 matching bases. Germline loops: CDR1 SGHAT, CDR2 FQNNGV. Between the trimmed V and J ends, which lost 7 bases and 2 bases, there was a span of 20 bases. The CDR3 extends over 16 amino acids. The CDR3 loop is CASTSSARGFQETQYF. The CDR3 nucleotides are TGTGCCAGCACCTCCTCAGCCAGGGGCTTTCAAGAGACCCAGTACTTC. Combining the CDR3 with reference TRBV11-2 and TRBJ2-5 gives the whole variable domain EAGVAQSPRYKIIEKRQSVAFWCNPISGHATLYWYQQILGQGPKLLIQFQNNGVVDDSQLPKDRFSAERLKGVDSTLKIQPAKLEDSAVYLCASTSSARGFQETQYFGPGTRLLVL.

The CDR3 sequence is CASSPSIRGPGNEQFF. In nucleotides, the CDR3 is TGTGCCAGTAGTCCATCTATCAGGGGGCCAGGCAATGAGCAGTTCTTC. This chain links TRBV19 with TRBJ2-1; 8 positions agree with TRBD1. The CDR3 length is 16 residues. Trimming cost V 5 bases and J 6 bases; bases outside gene matches: 12. Germline CDR1 reads LNHDA; CDR2 reads SQIVND (reference sequence).

This clone occurred once. This sequence joins TRBV7-2 and TRBJ1-6; unclear D gene. Trimming pared 5 bases from V and 9 bases from J, leaving 8 bases between. The germline gives CDR1 SGHTA, CDR2 FQGNSA. CDR3 length equals 12 residues. CDR3 sequence reads: CASSVGLSPLHF. The CDR3 DNA is TGTGCCAGCAGCGTTGGCCTTTCACCCCTCCACTTT. Supplemented by reference TRBV7-2 and TRBJ1-6, the full variable domain reads GAGVSQSPSNKVTEKGKDVELRCDPISGHTALYWYRQSLGQGLEFLIYFQGNSAPDKSGLPSDRFSAERTGGSVSTLTIQRTQQEDSAVYLCASSVGLSPLHFGNGTRLTVT.

Here the CDR3 reads CASSLQSNEKLFF. The CDR3 nucleotides read TGTGCCAGCAGCTTACAATCTAATGAAAAACTGTTTTTT. The chain links TRBV5-6 to TRBJ1-4, with D unclear. This CDR3 spans 13 amino acids. Germline lookup yields CDR1 SGHDT and CDR2 YYEEEE. V lost 2 bases, J lost 3 bases, and 5 bases lay in between.

The V and J genes are TRBV9 and TRBJ1-1; TRBD1 aligns across 7 bases. CDR3 length: 15 amino acids. The germline V gene has CDR1 SGDLS and CDR2 YYNGEE. Losses at the gene ends were 4 bases for V and 7 bases for J; bases not matched to a gene: 13. CDR3 sequence: CASSPQGQARGEAFF. The CDR3 bases are TGTGCCAGCAGCCCCCAAGGACAGGCGAGGGGTGAAGCTTTCTTT.